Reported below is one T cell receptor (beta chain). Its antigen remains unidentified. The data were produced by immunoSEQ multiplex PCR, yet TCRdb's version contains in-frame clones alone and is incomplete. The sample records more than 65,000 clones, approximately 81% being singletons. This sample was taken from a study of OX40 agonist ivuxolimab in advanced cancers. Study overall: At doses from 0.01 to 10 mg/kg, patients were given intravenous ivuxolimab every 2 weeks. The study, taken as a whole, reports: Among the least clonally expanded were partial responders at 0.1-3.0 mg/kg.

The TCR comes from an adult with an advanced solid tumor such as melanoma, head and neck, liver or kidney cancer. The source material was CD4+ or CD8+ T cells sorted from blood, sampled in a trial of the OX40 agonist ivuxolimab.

The CDR3 bases are TGTGCCAGCAGTTACTCGTCCCCCCAGAGGGCCAACGTCCTGACTTTC. Translating it yields CASSYSSPQRANVLTF. The chain links TRBV6-5 to TRBJ2-6, with D unclear. Per germline, CDR1 MNHEY and CDR2 SVGAGI. With 0 bases removed from V and 5 bases from J, the gap between germline ends came to 11 bases. The CDR3 is 16 amino acids.